One sample yielded the 20 T cell receptor beta chains listed below, sequenced in a study of OX40 agonist ivuxolimab in advanced cancers. Profiled with immunoSEQ multiplex PCR; TCRdb holds only in-frame clones, not every one. The repertoire includes around 38,000 clones, 92% of them detected once, and roughly 9% sits in the top ten. Sequenced here: CD4+ or CD8+ T cells sorted from blood, sampled in a trial of the OX40 agonist ivuxolimab. These receptors were taken from an adult with an advanced solid tumor such as melanoma, head and neck, liver or kidney cancer.

The V and J genes are TRBV30 and TRBJ2-3, with TRBD2 matching 7 bases. Germline trimming cut 4 bases from V and 1 base from J; bases unmatched to any gene: 5. The CDR3 is 14 residues long. Germline V gene lookup returns CDR1 GTSNPN and CDR2 SVGIG (reference sequence). DNA for the CDR3: TGTGCCTGGACGGCAACTAGCGGCACAGATACGCAGTATTTT. Protein sequence: CAWTATSGTDTQYF.

Concerning this clone: The junction differs from germline at one of its ends, possibly a read error. The chain recombines TRBV7-7 with TRBJ2-3; 11 positions match TRBD2. The CDR3 totals 14 residues. CDR1 and CDR2 from the germline V gene are SSHAT and FNYEAQ (reference sequence). The CDR3 nucleotides are TGTGCTAGCAGCTTAGCGGGAGGGTCGGATACGCAGTATTTT. It encodes CASSLAGGSDTQYF.

The rearrangement joins TRBV28 to TRBJ1-1; no firm D call. Trimming left V 6 bases short and J 5 bases short, with 7 bases between. The CDR3 is 11 residues long. Germline V lookup: CDR1 MDHEN, CDR2 SYDVKM. CDR3 in amino acids: CASRVGTEAFF. CDR3 in DNA: TGTGCCAGCAGGGTGGGAACTGAAGCTTTCTTT.

This CDR3 reads CASKTGGPNQPQHF. Here the CDR3 DNA reads TGTGCCAGTAAGACAGGGGGTCCGAATCAGCCCCAGCATTTT. This rearrangement joins TRBV19 to TRBJ1-5; 9 bases fit TRBD1. The germline V gene has CDR1 LNHDA and CDR2 SQIVND (reference sequence). V was clipped by 7 bases and J by 4 bases; unmatched bases: 5. The CDR3 length is 14 residues.

V and J are TRBV27 and TRBJ1-1, with 10 nucleotides matching TRBD1. Trimming at V came to 2 bases and at J to 7 bases, leaving 7 bases not matched to a gene. The germline V gene has CDR1 MNHEY and CDR2 SMNVEV (reference sequence). The CDR3 consists of 15 residues. CDR3 residues: CASSLIGTGADEAFF. In DNA form, the CDR3 reads TGTGCCAGCAGTTTAATCGGGACAGGGGCTGATGAAGCTTTCTTT.

The chain joins TRBV4-1 to TRBJ1-3; 11 bases are a match to TRBD1. CDR1 is MGHRA, CDR2 YSYEKL, per germline. This CDR3 is built from 18 residues. J was trimmed by 1 base and V by 4 bases; bases with no gene match: 9. CDR3 bases: TGCGCCAGCAGCCTCCACGGGACAGGGGGTTCATCTGGAAACACCATATATTTT. Translating it yields CASSLHGTGGSSGNTIYF.

The chain has TRBV27 and TRBJ2-2; no reliable D call. CDR3 length equals 14 residues. The germline V and J ends were trimmed by 2 bases and 0 bases, with 4 bases remaining between them. The germline V gene has CDR1 MNHEY and CDR2 SMNVEV (reference sequence). This CDR3 is CASSLASNTGELFF. CDR3 nucleotide sequence: TGTGCCAGCAGTTTAGCGTCGAACACCGGGGAGCTGTTTTTT.

The rearrangement uses TRBV4-1 and TRBJ2-1; 7 positions agree with TRBD2. The CDR3 covers 16 residues. Germline-derived CDR1 and CDR2 are MGHRA and YSYEKL. Germline trimming cut 0 bases from V and 0 bases from J; bases unmatched to any gene: 2. CDR3 sequence: CASSQELARSYNEQFF. The CDR3 DNA follows: TGCGCCAGCAGCCAAGAACTAGCGCGCTCCTACAATGAGCAGTTCTTC.

The chain combines TRBV10-3 with TRBJ1-1; the D gene is possibly TRBD1 (5 bases). With 6 bases removed from V and 2 bases from J, the gap between germline ends came to 10 bases. The germline gives CDR1 ENHRY, CDR2 SYGVKD. The CDR3 runs to 13 residues. The CDR3 DNA is TGTGCCATCAGCTCGACAGCCAACACTGAAGCTTTCTTT. It yields the protein CAISSTANTEAFF.

The genes are TRBV5-4 and TRBJ2-2; the D gene is possibly TRBD1 (6 bases). This CDR3 has 18 amino acids. Looked up from germline, CDR1 is SGHNT and CDR2 is YYREEE (reference sequence). The V gene lost 10 bases and the J gene lost 4 bases, with 29 bases spanning the gap. The CDR3 region is CASGGWDTRSGGTGELFF. The CDR3 DNA is TGTGCCTCTGGGGGCTGGGACACTCGGAGTGGGGGCACCGGGGAGCTGTTTTTT.

This clone was found once. Other DNA variants within this sample encode the same CDR3. The chain uses TRBV19 and TRBJ1-1; possible D gene TRBD1, 5 bases. Germline lookup yields CDR1 LNHDA and CDR2 SQIVND (reference sequence). The CDR3 extends over 12 amino acids. Trimming cost V 3 bases and J 7 bases, with 9 bases left between them. The DNA of the CDR3 is TGTGCCAGTAGTATCGGGGCAGGTGAAGCTTTCTTT. Its protein is CASSIGAGEAFF.

The sample holds one count of this clone. The rearrangement joins TRBV5-5 to TRBJ2-7; 7 nucleotides match TRBD1. Unmatched junction bases numbered 8, after V lost 2 bases and J lost 0 bases. CDR1 and CDR2 (germline): SGHKS, YYEKEE (reference sequence). CDR3 size: 16 residues. The CDR3 region has the DNA TGTGCCAGCAGCTTAAGACAGGGAGCCTTCTCCTACGAGCAGTACGTC. Protein sequence: CASSLRQGAFSYEQYV.

The chain joins TRBV30 to TRBJ2-2; 8 positions agree with TRBD2. Germline loops: CDR1 GTSNPN, CDR2 SVGIG (reference sequence). The CDR3 runs 13 residues. V lost 7 bases and J lost 7; bases outside the gene matches: 8. The CDR3 nucleotides read TGTGCCTTACGCGGGAGGTACGGCGGGGAGCTGTTTTTT. Translated: CALRGRYGGELFF.

The chain is built from TRBV5-1 and TRBJ2-3; the D is unclear. Deletions cut 2 bases from V and 2 bases from J, with 15 bases between. This CDR3 region has 16 residues. Looked up from germline, CDR1 is SGHRS and CDR2 is YFSETQ. The DNA for the CDR3 is TGCGCCAGCAGCTTCCCCGACAATGTTAACACAGATACGCAGTATTTT. Translating gives CASSFPDNVNTDTQYF.

The chain carries TRBV18 and TRBJ2-7; D is possibly TRBD1 or TRBD2 (5 bases each). V was pared by 2 bases and J by 2 bases, with 10 bases between. The CDR3 has 14 residues. Germline V gene lookup returns CDR1 KGHSH and CDR2 LQKENI. The CDR3 spells CASSPEGPPYEQYV. The CDR3 DNA is TGTGCCAGCTCACCAGAGGGGCCACCCTACGAGCAGTACGTC.

The chain is built from TRBV29-1 and TRBJ2-1; D is perhaps TRBD1 (6 bases). The CDR3 has 11 residues. V lost 6 bases to trimming and J lost 10 bases, with 13 bases between them. Looked up from germline, CDR1 is SQVTM and CDR2 is ANQGSEA. The CDR3 region has the DNA TGCAGCGTCCCCTTCGGGACAGAGCAGTTCTTC. It yields the protein CSVPFGTEQFF.

The chain is built from TRBV19 and TRBJ2-1; 12 bases agree with TRBD2. Germline-derived CDR1 and CDR2 are LNHDA and SQIVND (reference sequence). Unmatched junction bases numbered 17, after V lost 5 bases and J lost 9 bases. The CDR3 is 18 residues long. The CDR3 loop is CASSSTTRTSGKTREQFF. Written as DNA, the CDR3 is TGTGCCAGTAGTTCGACCACCCGGACTAGCGGGAAAACTCGTGAGCAGTTCTTC.

This clone has more than one count but fewer than ten. The chain has TRBV30 and TRBJ1-1, with 7 bases identical to TRBD1. Germline CDR1 and CDR2: GTSNPN and SVGIG (reference sequence). CDR3 length: 13 residues. The J segment lost 6 bases and the V segment lost 4 bases, leaving 8 bases of the junction unmatched. The CDR3 loop is CAWTVDRVSEAFF. DNA of the CDR3: TGTGCCTGGACCGTTGACAGGGTCTCTGAAGCTTTCTTT.

The chain joins TRBV18 to TRBJ2-3; 11 bases are a match to TRBD1. Germline V gene sequence: CDR1 KGHSH, CDR2 LQKENI. The CDR3 is 17 amino acids. Trimming at V came to 3 bases and at J to 3 bases, leaving 8 bases not matched to a gene. DNA for the CDR3: TGTGCCAGCTCACCGAGGACAGGGGGCTATGGGACAGATACGCAGTATTTT. It translates to CASSPRTGGYGTDTQYF.

The chain joins TRBV30 to TRBJ1-1; a possible D gene is TRBD1 (6 bases). V shed 4 bases and J shed 5 bases, with 14 bases lying between them. Germline values: CDR1 GTSNPN, CDR2 SVGIG (reference sequence). The CDR3 has 13 residues. The CDR3 is CAWTLGGDTEAFF. CDR3 nucleotide sequence: TGTGCCTGGACCCTAGGGGGGGATACTGAAGCTTTCTTT.